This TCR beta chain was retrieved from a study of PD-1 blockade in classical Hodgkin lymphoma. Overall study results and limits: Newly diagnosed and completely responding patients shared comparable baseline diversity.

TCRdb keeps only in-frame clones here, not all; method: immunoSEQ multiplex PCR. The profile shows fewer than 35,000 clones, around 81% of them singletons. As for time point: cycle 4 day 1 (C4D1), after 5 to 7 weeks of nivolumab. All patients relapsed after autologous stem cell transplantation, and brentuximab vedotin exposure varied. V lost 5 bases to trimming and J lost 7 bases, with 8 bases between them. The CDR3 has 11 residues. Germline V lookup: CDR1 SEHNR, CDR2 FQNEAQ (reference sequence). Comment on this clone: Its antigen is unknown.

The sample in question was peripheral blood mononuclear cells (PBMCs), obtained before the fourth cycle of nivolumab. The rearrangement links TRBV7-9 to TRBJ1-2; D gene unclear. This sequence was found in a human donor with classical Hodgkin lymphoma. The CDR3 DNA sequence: TGTGCCAGCAGCCTTGTGGGTGGCTACACCTTC. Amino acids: CASSLVGGYTF.